Ten or more counts support the clone carrying this T cell receptor beta chain. Its antigen is not known. The CDR3 is made up of 13 amino acids. The V and J ends lost 5 bases and 8 bases, in that order; junction bases with no gene match: 6. From germline, CDR1 is SGDLS and CDR2 YYNGEE. This sample was taken from a study of neurological immune-mediated disorders. Broader study findings: Across subjects, expanded clones had no CDR3 amino acid sequences in common, pointing to private repertoires in all groups.

The cells used in sorted libraries, CD4+ or CD8+ T cells, numbered about 1 million. cDNA synthesis was performed by 5'RACE with 10-nucleotide random UMIs. TCRdb processed the 5' RACE reads anew with MiXCR; each CDR3 protein has one entry. This sample has over 11,000 distinct CDR3 sequences; roughly 7% occur once, and the top ten carry around 22%. This clonotype was sampled from a middle-aged woman in good health. The rearrangement links TRBV9 to TRBJ2-1; 8 nucleotides match TRBD2. The sequenced sample was CD8+ T cells from blood. CDR3 amino acids: CASSSGEIYEQFF. As DNA, the CDR3 is TGTGCCAGCAGTAGCGGGGAAATTTATGAGCAGTTCTTC.